This record concerns one T cell receptor (beta chain) sequence. Antigen: not known. Donors counted as nominally healthy when sampled, yet unrecorded immune exposures were likely. The PCR was carried out with 60 Vbeta primers and 13 Jbeta primers. Produced via immunoSEQ multiplex PCR; TCRdb's table is partial and in-frame only. The repertoire holds about 160,000 clones, more than 75% seen once, with 0.96% in the top ten. The data stem from a study of cytomegalovirus exposure and HLA in healthy donors. Study in general: Genetic ancestry analysis placed 75% to 85% of the approximately 390 donors that were genotyped in the Caucasian-associated cluster.

Whole-study results and caveats: A few chains tied to CMV proved CMV antigen-specific in vitro. Whilst most TCR sequences proved rare, a subset of public TCRs occurred across many donors.

The CDR3 contains 13 residues. The germline V gene has CDR1 SEHNR and CDR2 FQNEAQ (reference sequence). The germline V and J ends were trimmed by 1 base and 4 bases, with 7 bases remaining between them. The sequencing sample was made of PBMCs. This clonotype was obtained from a girl between 2 and 10 years old in good health and CMV-seropositive. The gene calls are TRBV7-9 and TRBJ1-1; D is uncertain. CDR3 in DNA: TGTGCCAGCAGCTTAGGGCAGTTCACTGAAGCTTTCTTT. Translation: CASSLGQFTEAFF.